This T cell receptor beta chain was sequenced in a study of regulatory T cells in long-lasting Graves disease. In the study overall: Prior antithyroid drug treatment in newly diagnosed Graves' patients lasted under 3 months. Broader study findings: Authors noted too few samples as a limitation. TRBV28 was favored in persistent disease, as were TRBJ1-2 and TRBJ2-5. TCR diversity in persistent Graves' patients was below that of newly diagnosed ones.

This clonotype showed up many times. Its antigen is not known. Assembly of TCR beta libraries relied on iRepertoire HTBI primers together with Arm-PCR of CDR3 regions. TCRdb called the multiplex PCR reads again in MiXCR, with one record for every CDR3 protein. This sample carries 250,000 to 400,000 distinct CDR3 sequences, about 18% of them seen once, and the ten largest clones take about 38%. The time point denotes: newly diagnosed GD, antithyroid drugs for less than 3 months. Scientists built the TCR library using RNA that was extracted from PBMCs. V shed 5 bases and J 3 bases; nucleotides not matched to a gene: 5. There are 15 residues in the CDR3. The germline V gene has CDR1 MNHNS and CDR2 SASEGT.

This TCR was recovered from a female donor with Graves disease. This sample comprised peripheral blood mononuclear cells (PBMCs), obtained at new diagnosis, from a patient treated with antithyroid drugs. This chain uses TRBV6-1 with TRBJ2-3; 10 bases fit TRBD1. CDR3 nucleotides: TGTGCCAGCAGTCCCGGGACAGGGGTAACAGATACGCAGTATTTT. Protein sequence: CASSPGTGVTDTQYF.